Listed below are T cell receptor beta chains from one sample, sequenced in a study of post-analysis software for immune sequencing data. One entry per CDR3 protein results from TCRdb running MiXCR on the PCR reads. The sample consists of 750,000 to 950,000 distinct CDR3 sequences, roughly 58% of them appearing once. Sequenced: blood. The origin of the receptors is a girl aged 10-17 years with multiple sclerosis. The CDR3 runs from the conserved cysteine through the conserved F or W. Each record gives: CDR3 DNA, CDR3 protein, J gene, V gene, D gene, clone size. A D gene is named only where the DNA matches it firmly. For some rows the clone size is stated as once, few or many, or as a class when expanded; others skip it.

TGCAGCACGCCCACCTACAATGAGCAGTTCTTC CSTPTYNEQFF TRBJ2-1 TRBV29-1 - -
TGCAGTGCTGGCGACAGGGTTGTAGCCAAAAACATTCAGTACTTC CSAGDRVVAKNIQYF TRBJ2-4 TRBV20-1 TRBD1 -
TGTGCCAGCACCCAGGGGGCGAAGGGACAGCCCCAGCATTTT CASTQGAKGQPQHF TRBJ1-5 TRBV12-3/TRBV12-4 TRBD1 -
TGTGCCAGCACTAGTTGGGCGCGAGGCTCTGGGGCCAACGTCCTGACTTTC CASTSWARGSGANVLTF TRBJ2-6 TRBV12-3/TRBV12-4 - -
TGTGCCAGCAGTTACGGACAGGGCAATTCACCCCTCCACTTT CASSYGQGNSPLHF TRBJ1-6 TRBV3-1 TRBD1 -
TGTGCCAGCAGCCCCGGGTATTGGGGAAGTCAGCCCCAGCATTTT CASSPGYWGSQPQHF TRBJ1-5 TRBV7-2 - -
TGTGCCAGCAGCCAAGATGCCCGGCGAAACATTCAGTACTTC CASSQDARRNIQYF TRBJ2-4 TRBV14 - few
TGTGCCAGCAGTTATGAGACGGGAGGGCCGGGTAAGCAGTACTTC CASSYETGGPGKQYF TRBJ2-7 TRBV6-5 TRBD2 -
TGTGCCAGCAGCTTACCACGACAGGGGAGATACGAGCAGTACTTC CASSLPRQGRYEQYF TRBJ2-7 TRBV7-9 TRBD1 few
TGCAGCGGAAAAATCGGGGCCATCGAAGCTTTCTTT CSGKIGAIEAFF TRBJ1-1 TRBV29-1 - -
TGTGCCAGCAGCCCGCGGGGGGGACAGGGAATATCCTACGAGCAGTACTTC CASSPRGGQGISYEQYF TRBJ2-7 TRBV7-9 - -
TGCGCCAGCAGCCGACTCCAGGGGGGTATGAGGGAGACCCAGTACTTC CASSRLQGGMRETQYF TRBJ2-5 TRBV5-1 - -
TGTGCCAGCGACAGTAGAGGCGAGCAGTACTTC CASDSRGEQYF TRBJ2-7 TRBV2 - few
TGCGCCAGCAGCCAAGTAACTAGGCTAAATCAGCCCCAGCATTTT CASSQVTRLNQPQHF TRBJ1-5 TRBV4-1 - few
TGCAGTGCTAGAGATGGGGGGGGAGGCACAGATACGCAGTATTTT CSARDGGGGTDTQYF TRBJ2-3 TRBV20-1 TRBD2 -
TGCGCCAGCAGCCCGAACACCGGGACAGCAACCTACGAGCAGTACTTC CASSPNTGTATYEQYF TRBJ2-7 TRBV5-1 TRBD1 -
TGCAGTGCTCCAGCCCCCTATGACAATGAGCAGTTCTTC CSAPAPYDNEQFF TRBJ2-1 TRBV20-1 - -
TGCAGTGCTAGAAGCGGGGGGACCAACAATGAGCAGTTCTTC CSARSGGTNNEQFF TRBJ2-1 TRBV20-1 TRBD2 few
TGTGCCAGCAGCCCAACACATTTTTATTCCCTTTCGGGCTACACCTTC CASSPTHFYSLSGYTF TRBJ1-2 TRBV5-6 - -
TGTGCCAGCAGCCAGTGGGACAGGGCTGTATGCGAGCAGTACTTC CASSQWDRAVCEQYF TRBJ2-7 TRBV3-1 TRBD1 once
TGTGCCAGCAGCTCCGGACGGCCTTTGGGAAACATTCAGTACTTC CASSSGRPLGNIQYF TRBJ2-4 TRBV7-3 - few
TGTGCCAGCAGCTTAGTAGCTGGGGCCAACGTCCTGACTTTC CASSLVAGANVLTF TRBJ2-6 TRBV7-9 - few
TGTGCCAGCAGGGATACTGGGGCCAACGTCCTGACTTTC CASRDTGANVLTF TRBJ2-6 TRBV12-3/TRBV12-4 - -
TGTGCCAGCAGTCCGCCGGACAGCTCCTACAATGAGCAGTTCTTC CASSPPDSSYNEQFF TRBJ2-1 TRBV27 - -
TGTGCCAGCAGCTCCGACGACTACCACATCTACGAGCAGTACTTC CASSSDDYHIYEQYF TRBJ2-7 TRBV7-9 - few
TGTGCCAGCAGCGTAGATTTAGCGGGCACAGATACGCAGTATTTT CASSVDLAGTDTQYF TRBJ2-3 TRBV9 - -
TGCAGCGTTGTCAAGGACACTGAAGCTTTCTTT CSVVKDTEAFF TRBJ1-1 TRBV29-1 - -
TGTGCCAGCAGCTTAGATGCGGGGATCGGTGAAGCTTTCTTT CASSLDAGIGEAFF TRBJ1-1 TRBV7-3 - -
TGCGCCAGCAGCTCCATAGCGGGAGCTATCACAGATACGCAGTATTTT CASSSIAGAITDTQYF TRBJ2-3 TRBV5-1 TRBD2 -
TGCGCCAGCGGGTGGGAGTTGGGCACTGAAGCTTTCTTT CASGWELGTEAFF TRBJ1-1 TRBV5-1 - -
TGCAGCGTGCCGATCGAGAGCTCCTACGAGCAGTACTTC CSVPIESSYEQYF TRBJ2-7 TRBV29-1 - -
TGTGCCAGCCATAGACAGGGAAATGAAGCTTTCTTT CASHRQGNEAFF TRBJ1-1 TRBV6-1 TRBD1 -
TGTGCCAGCAGTATAAGGCGGGGTGGTCGGGACGAGCAGTACTTC CASSIRRGGRDEQYF TRBJ2-7 TRBV27 - -
TGTGCCAGCAAGCGGACAGGACTAGCGGCCTACGAGCAGTACTTC CASKRTGLAAYEQYF TRBJ2-7 TRBV12-3/TRBV12-4 TRBD2 -
TGTGCCAGCGGGAAGCGAGCCCTCCCAAGCGGGGAGCTGTTTTTT CASGKRALPSGELFF TRBJ2-2 TRBV6-1 - -
TGTGCCAGCAGCTTACCCGGGACTAGGGGGGATACGCAGTATTTT CASSLPGTRGDTQYF TRBJ2-3 TRBV13 TRBD2 -